Listed below are T cell receptor beta chains from one sample, sequenced in a study of cytomegalovirus exposure and HLA in healthy donors. TCRdb keeps only in-frame clones here, not all; method: immunoSEQ multiplex PCR. The table includes more than 60,000 clones, more than 65% detected once. Sequences were obtained from PBMCs. Receptors were obtained from a man aged 65 to 85 in good health and CMV-seropositive. The CDR3 runs from the conserved cysteine through the conserved F or W. The D gene is left open where the match is weak. Some rows mark clone size as missing; the rest say once, few, many or name a class of expanded clone.

j_call,cdr3_length,d_call,v_call,clone_size,cdr3_nt,cdr3_aa
TRBJ2-5,13,-,TRBV5-4,-,TGTGCCAGCAGCTTGGACTACCAAGAGACCCAGTACTTC,CASSLDYQETQYF
TRBJ1-1,14,-,TRBV15,-,TGTGCCACCAGCAGGCGGGGAGCGAACACTGAAGCTTTCTTT,CATSRRGANTEAFF
TRBJ1-1,14,-,TRBV5-5,once,TGTGCCAGCAGCGCAAGCCTAGGAAACACTGAAGCTTTCTTT,CASSASLGNTEAFF
TRBJ1-4,17,-,TRBV7-2,-,TGTGCCAGCAGCCACGGTAAGGGGTCGATAACTAATGAAAAACTGTTTTTT,CASSHGKGSITNEKLFF
TRBJ2-7,13,TRBD1,TRBV10-1,-,TGCGCCAGCAGTGAGGGACAGGGTAGCGAGCAGTACTTC,CASSEGQGSEQYF
TRBJ1-5,14,-,TRBV6-1,-,TGTGCCAGTCAAGACGGACAGACCAATCAGCCCCAGCATTTT,CASQDGQTNQPQHF
TRBJ1-2,15,-,TRBV7-2,-,TGTGCCAGCGGACCTCCCAGACAGGTCAGCTATGGCTACACCTTC,CASGPPRQVSYGYTF
TRBJ2-7,11,-,TRBV7-9,-,TGTGCCAGCAGTGACGCTAGCGAGCAGTACTTC,CASSDASEQYF
TRBJ1-2,14,TRBD1,TRBV10-3,-,TGTGCCATCAGCACCGGGACAGGGGATCGTGGCTACACCTTC,CAISTGTGDRGYTF
TRBJ2-3,16,TRBD2,TRBV5-4,-,TGTGCCAGCAGCTTACTAGCGGGGGGTCACGGAGATACGCAGTATTTT,CASSLLAGGHGDTQYF
TRBJ1-1,15,TRBD1,TRBV5-1,-,TGCGCCAGCAGCTTGGGGGGACAGATGAACACTGAAGCTTTCTTT,CASSLGGQMNTEAFF
TRBJ2-6,19,-,TRBV9,-,TGTGCCAGCAGCGTAGCTCTACTGGATCGGGGAGCTGGGGCCAACGTCCTGACTTTC,CASSVALLDRGAGANVLTF
TRBJ2-1,15,TRBD1,TRBV4-2,few,TGTGCCAGCAGTTACAGGGGGCTTGGGTACAATGAGCAGTTCTTC,CASSYRGLGYNEQFF
TRBJ1-2,14,-,TRBV27,-,TGTGCCAGCAGTGCTGGACAGTTTAACTATGGCTACACCTTC,CASSAGQFNYGYTF
TRBJ2-6,19,-,TRBV7-3,-,TGTGCCAGCAGCTTAACAGCAGGGTTACCTAACTCTGGGGCCAACGTCCTGACTTTC,CASSLTAGLPNSGANVLTF
TRBJ1-3,14,-,TRBV6-5,-,TGTGCCAGCAGTTACGACAGTCAGGGATACACCATATATTTT,CASSYDSQGYTIYF
TRBJ1-2,14,TRBD1,TRBV5-1,-,TGCGCCAGCAGGGATCCGGGACAGGGGAATGGCTACACCTTC,CASRDPGQGNGYTF
TRBJ2-1,16,TRBD2,TRBV5-8,-,TGTGCCAGCAGCCGAAGGACTAGCGGGAGTATCACTGAGCAGTTCTTC,CASSRRTSGSITEQFF
TRBJ2-4,14,-,TRBV2,-,TGTGCCAGCAGTCGTGGACAGCCCAAAAACATTCAGTACTTC,CASSRGQPKNIQYF
TRBJ2-2,13,-,TRBV6-1,once,TGTGCCAGCAGACCCCAGGGGACCGGGGAGCTGTTTTTT,CASRPQGTGELFF
TRBJ2-1,15,-,TRBV14,-,TGTGCCAGCAGCCAAGATCTAAGCTCCTACAATGAGCAGTTCTTC,CASSQDLSSYNEQFF
TRBJ2-7,16,TRBD1,TRBV4-1,once,TGCGCCAGCAGCCAGGATCCGGGACAGGGGGCGTACGAGCAGTACTTC,CASSQDPGQGAYEQYF
TRBJ2-7,13,TRBD1,TRBV6-1,-,TGTGCCAGCAGTGCAGGGGGACCCTACGAGCAGTACTTC,CASSAGGPYEQYF
TRBJ2-1,15,TRBD1,TRBV5-1,-,TGCGCCAGCAGCTTGGAGGACAGGGAGGTAAATGAGCAGTTCTTC,CASSLEDREVNEQFF
TRBJ2-5,14,-,TRBV27,-,TGTGCCAGCAGTTTATCGGACCGGGGGGAGACCCAGTACTTC,CASSLSDRGETQYF
TRBJ2-3,16,TRBD2,TRBV5-1,-,TGCGCCAGCAGCTTGACTAGCGGGGGCCCCACAGATACGCAGTATTTT,CASSLTSGGPTDTQYF
TRBJ2-3,16,-,TRBV7-9,-,TGTGCCAGCAGCTTAGCCCTCCTGGGGCCCCGAGATACGCAGTATTTT,CASSLALLGPRDTQYF
TRBJ2-7,15,-,TRBV4-3,-,TGCGCCAGCAGCCAGGCTGCGGGGTCCCTCTACGAGCAGTACTTC,CASSQAAGSLYEQYF
TRBJ2-1,17,TRBD2,TRBV13,-,TGTGCCAGCAGCCTCCGCAGCGGGGGGTTCACCTACAATGAGCAGTTCTTC,CASSLRSGGFTYNEQFF
TRBJ2-3,16,-,TRBV6-5,-,TGTGCCAGCAGTTACTCGAGTAGGGGGATCCGAGATACGCAGTATTTT,CASSYSSRGIRDTQYF
TRBJ1-5,14,-,TRBV6-6,-,TGTGCCAGCAGTCCTGACAACAGCAATCAGCCCCAGCATTTT,CASSPDNSNQPQHF
TRBJ2-7,14,TRBD2,TRBV11-2,-,TGTGCCAGCAGCCCTCCTAGCGGCCTGAACGAGCAGTACTTC,CASSPPSGLNEQYF
TRBJ2-2,16,-,TRBV30,-,TGTGCCTGGATCCGGGCTGGAGGGGAAACCACCGGGGAGCTGTTTTTT,CAWIRAGGETTGELFF
TRBJ2-3,15,-,TRBV7-9,-,TGTGCCAGCAGCCGTGGGTGGGCGCAAACAGATACGCAGTATTTT,CASSRGWAQTDTQYF
TRBJ2-7,14,TRBD2,TRBV5-1,-,TGCGCCAGCAGCCAGACGGGGGGGAGGGACGAGCAGTACTTC,CASSQTGGRDEQYF
TRBJ2-5,12,-,TRBV28,-,TGTGCCAGCAGGGCACCCCAAGAGACCCAGTACTTC,CASRAPQETQYF
TRBJ2-7,13,-,TRBV27,-,TGTGCCAGCAGCCCCGAGGCGGGGGCGAGGCAGTACTTC,CASSPEAGARQYF
TRBJ2-7,15,-,TRBV28,once,TGTGCCAGCAGCTCGAGCGGGGCAGGGGCCTACGAGCAGTACTTC,CASSSSGAGAYEQYF
TRBJ2-1,13,TRBD2,TRBV19,-,TGTGCCTCGACTAGCGAATTTTACAATGAGCAGTTCTTC,CASTSEFYNEQFF
TRBJ2-5,14,-,TRBV19,-,TGTGCCAGTAGTATAAATCCGGGTGAGGAGACCCAGTACTTC,CASSINPGEETQYF
TRBJ2-7,13,TRBD1,TRBV5-1,few,TGCGCCAGCAGCCCTGGGACAGGGGCGTGGCAGTACTTC,CASSPGTGAWQYF
TRBJ2-7,13,-,TRBV11-2,once,TGTGCCAGCAGCCCACAACTATTCAACGAGCAGTACTTC,CASSPQLFNEQYF
TRBJ1-2,16,TRBD1,TRBV19,-,TGTGCCAGTAGTACCTCCTGGACAGGGGGCTCCTATGGCTACACCTTC,CASSTSWTGGSYGYTF
TRBJ1-6,17,-,TRBV5-4,-,TGTGCCAGCAGCCCGACCTTGTCCGGGCGCGGGAATTCACCCCTCCACTTT,CASSPTLSGRGNSPLHF
TRBJ2-3,15,TRBD1,TRBV10-3,-,TGTGCCATCAGACCAGGACAGGGGGGTCCAGATACGCAGTATTTT,CAIRPGQGGPDTQYF
TRBJ2-3,15,TRBD2,TRBV28,-,TGTGCCAGCCTCCGACCGGGACTAGCGAGCGATACGCAGTATTTT,CASLRPGLASDTQYF
TRBJ1-5,13,-,TRBV6-4,few,TGTGCCAGCAGTGACCAAGAGGGCCAGCCCCAGCATTTT,CASSDQEGQPQHF
TRBJ2-7,15,-,TRBV7-2,-,TGTGCCAGCAGCTTAGTAACAGGCCCCCACTACGAGCAGTACTTC,CASSLVTGPHYEQYF
TRBJ2-1,13,TRBD2,TRBV5-5,-,TGTGCCAGCAGCTTGCGGGGGGACAATGAGCAGTTCTTC,CASSLRGDNEQFF
TRBJ2-2,19,-,TRBV28,once,TGTGCCAGCACCTCTGTCCTAGGGGGGAGGGGTCAAAACACCGGGGAGCTGTTTTTT,CASTSVLGGRGQNTGELFF
TRBJ2-5,15,TRBD2,TRBV5-4,-,TGTGCCAGCAGCTCCCGGACTAGCGGCCAAGAGACCCAGTACTTC,CASSSRTSGQETQYF
TRBJ2-3,14,-,TRBV11-2,-,TGTGCCAGCAGCTTAGGCAGGGGCCCAGATACGCAGTATTTT,CASSLGRGPDTQYF
TRBJ1-6,16,-,TRBV6-5,-,TGTGCCAGCAGTTGCAGACCGGAACAAGGGGGTTCACCCCTCCACTTT,CASSCRPEQGGSPLHF
TRBJ1-2,13,TRBD1,TRBV10-3,-,TGTGCCATCAGCCCGGGACAGGGGTATGGCTACACCTTC,CAISPGQGYGYTF